A selection of T cell receptor beta chains follows, all from one sample in a study of cytomegalovirus exposure and HLA in healthy donors. Assay: immunoSEQ multiplex PCR; the TCRdb copy retains only in-frame clones and omits some. Of some 200,000 clones in the sample, 75% to 85% were seen once. Sequenced sample: PBMCs. The receptor source for this set is a male donor in good health and CMV-seropositive. Each CDR3 is given with its conserved first and last residue. A D gene is named only where the DNA matches it firmly. Clone size is shown for a subset of rows, as once, few, many or a class of expanded clone.

CDR3 length | J gene | D gene | clone size | V gene | CDR3 protein | CDR3 DNA
14 | TRBJ2-7 | NA | NA | TRBV7-2 | CASSFQTSSYEQYF | TGTGCCAGCAGCTTTCAAACTTCCTCCTACGAGCAGTACTTC
16 | TRBJ1-4 | TRBD1 | NA | TRBV4-3 | CASSQALQGGGEKLFF | TGCGCCAGCAGCCAAGCGCTCCAGGGGGGTGGTGAAAAACTGTTTTTT
13 | TRBJ2-5 | TRBD1 | NA | TRBV7-6 | CAIQGTEHETQYF | TGTGCCATACAGGGGACGGAGCACGAGACCCAGTACTTC
15 | TRBJ2-1 | TRBD1 | NA | TRBV18 | CASSYPGQGTNEQFF | TGTGCCAGCTCGTATCCGGGACAGGGAACCAATGAGCAGTTCTTC
13 | TRBJ2-7 | NA | once | TRBV29-1 | CSVVLVGAYEQYF | TGCAGCGTTGTTTTGGTCGGTGCCTACGAGCAGTACTTC
18 | TRBJ2-5 | TRBD2 | NA | TRBV9 | CASSAGGLAGGLQGTQYF | TGTGCCAGCAGCGCGGGGGGACTAGCGGGGGGGCTCCAAGGGACCCAGTACTTC
17 | TRBJ2-3 | TRBD2 | NA | TRBV6-1 | CASSEYGGREFVDTQYF | TGTGCCAGCAGTGAATACGGTGGGCGGGAGTTTGTAGATACGCAGTATTTT
11 | TRBJ1-4 | NA | NA | TRBV20-1 | CSAQYNEKLFF | TGCAGTGCGCAGTATAATGAAAAACTGTTTTTT
14 | TRBJ1-2 | NA | NA | TRBV6-5 | CASSDPGGNYGYTF | TGTGCCAGCAGTGACCCGGGTGGTAACTATGGCTACACCTTC
14 | TRBJ1-5 | NA | NA | TRBV23-1 | CASSQSRFNQPQHF | TGCGCCAGCAGTCAGTCACGGTTTAATCAGCCCCAGCATTTT
14 | TRBJ2-3 | TRBD2 | NA | TRBV6-6 | CASSFGAGADTQYF | TGTGCCAGCAGTTTCGGAGCGGGAGCCGATACGCAGTATTTT
15 | TRBJ1-1 | NA | NA | TRBV6-5 | CATKGDGHMNTEAFF | TGTGCCACAAAGGGGGACGGACACATGAACACTGAAGCTTTCTTT
15 | TRBJ2-7 | NA | NA | TRBV21-1 | CASSEQGATAGEQYF | TGTGCCAGCAGCGAACAGGGGGCTACAGCAGGCGAGCAGTACTTC
14 | TRBJ1-6 | TRBD1 | NA | TRBV2 | CASTQGAEGSPLHF | TGTGCCAGCACCCAGGGGGCAGAAGGGTCACCCCTCCACTTT
12 | TRBJ1-4 | NA | NA | TRBV30 | CAWSPRVEKLFF | TGTGCCTGGAGTCCCAGGGTTGAAAAACTGTTTTTT
15 | TRBJ1-2 | TRBD1 | NA | TRBV5-5 | CASSLGRGRYYGYTF | TGTGCCAGCAGCTTGGGCAGGGGGAGATACTATGGCTACACCTTC
16 | TRBJ2-1 | TRBD2 | NA | TRBV19 | CASSNELAGGHNEQFF | TGTGCCAGTAGTAACGAACTAGCGGGGGGCCACAATGAGCAGTTCTTC
14 | TRBJ2-5 | NA | NA | TRBV30 | CACVVGGTGETQYF | TGTGCCTGTGTGGTAGGAGGGACTGGAGAGACCCAGTACTTC
17 | TRBJ2-2 | NA | NA | TRBV5-4 | CASSFTWGRGITGELFF | TGTGCCAGCAGCTTTACCTGGGGCCGCGGGATCACCGGGGAGCTGTTTTTT
14 | TRBJ2-2 | NA | once | TRBV7-3 | CASSGTVNTGELFF | TGTGCCAGCAGCGGGACTGTTAACACCGGGGAGCTGTTTTTT
17 | TRBJ2-5 | TRBD1 | NA | TRBV7-9 | CASSQKTGTGPQGTQYF | TGTGCCAGCAGCCAGAAGACAGGGACGGGTCCACAAGGGACCCAGTACTTC
15 | TRBJ1-3 | NA | few | TRBV7-7 | CASSPSRGPGNTIYF | TGTGCCAGCAGCCCCTCCAGAGGCCCAGGAAACACCATATATTTT
16 | TRBJ1-4 | TRBD1 | NA | TRBV4-3 | CASSRPGTAGDEKLFF | TGCGCCAGCAGCCGTCCCGGGACAGCTGGGGATGAAAAACTGTTTTTT
14 | TRBJ2-3 | NA | NA | TRBV7-8 | CASSFNAGTDTQYF | TGTGCCAGCAGCTTTAACGCGGGGACCGATACGCAGTATTTT
16 | TRBJ2-7 | TRBD2 | NA | TRBV7-2 | CASSLVASGASYEQYF | TGTGCCAGCAGCTTAGTAGCTAGCGGAGCCTCCTACGAGCAGTACTTC
15 | TRBJ2-7 | NA | NA | TRBV6-6 | CASSYSGQYSYEQYF | TGTGCCAGCAGTTACTCGGGCCAGTACTCCTACGAGCAGTACTTC
17 | TRBJ2-5 | TRBD2 | NA | TRBV12-5 | CASGLGLAGTDQETQYF | TGTGCTAGTGGTTTGGGACTAGCGGGGACCGACCAAGAGACCCAGTACTTC
14 | TRBJ2-2 | TRBD1 | NA | TRBV6-5 | CAAIDRASGGELFF | TGTGCCGCTATCGACAGGGCCTCGGGCGGGGAGCTGTTTTTT
14 | TRBJ2-7 | TRBD2 | NA | TRBV6-5 | CASGLAGFPYEQYF | TGTGCCAGCGGACTAGCGGGTTTCCCCTACGAGCAGTACTTC
15 | TRBJ2-5 | NA | NA | TRBV7-2 | CASSPRGGGEETQYF | TGTGCCAGCAGCCCGCGAGGGGGGGGAGAGGAGACCCAGTACTTC
14 | TRBJ1-5 | TRBD1 | NA | TRBV4-1 | CASSPRQGNQPQHF | TGCGCCAGCAGCCCTAGACAGGGTAATCAGCCCCAGCATTTT
13 | TRBJ1-3 | NA | NA | TRBV30 | CAWRQGSGNTIYF | TGTGCCTGGAGACAGGGCTCTGGAAACACCATATATTTT
15 | TRBJ1-4 | TRBD1 | NA | TRBV7-9 | CASSYLQGADEKLFF | TGTGCCAGCAGCTACCTACAGGGGGCGGACGAAAAACTGTTTTTT
14 | TRBJ1-6 | NA | NA | TRBV25-1 | CASSESTRSSPLHF | TGTGCCAGCAGTGAATCGACGAGGAGCTCACCCCTCCACTTT
14 | TRBJ1-1 | TRBD1 | NA | TRBV28 | CASRPTGKNTEAFF | TGTGCCAGCAGACCGACAGGGAAGAACACTGAAGCTTTCTTT